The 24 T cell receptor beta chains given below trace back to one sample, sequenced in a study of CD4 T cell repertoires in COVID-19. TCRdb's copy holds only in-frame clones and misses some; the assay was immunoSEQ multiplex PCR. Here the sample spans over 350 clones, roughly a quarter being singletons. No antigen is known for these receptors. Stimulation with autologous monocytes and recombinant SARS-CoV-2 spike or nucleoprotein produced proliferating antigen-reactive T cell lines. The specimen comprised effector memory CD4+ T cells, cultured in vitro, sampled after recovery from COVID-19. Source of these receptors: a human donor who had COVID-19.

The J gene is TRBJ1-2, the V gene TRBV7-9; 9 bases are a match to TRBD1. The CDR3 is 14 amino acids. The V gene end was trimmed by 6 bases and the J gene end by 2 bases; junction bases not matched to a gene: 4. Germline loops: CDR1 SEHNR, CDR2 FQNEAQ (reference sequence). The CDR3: CASSTGTGNYGYTF. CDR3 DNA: TGTGCCAGCAGTACCGGGACAGGGAACTATGGCTACACCTTC.

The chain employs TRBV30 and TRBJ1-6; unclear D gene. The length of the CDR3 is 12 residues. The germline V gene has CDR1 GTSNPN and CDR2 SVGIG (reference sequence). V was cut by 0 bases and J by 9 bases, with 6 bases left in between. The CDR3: CAWSVLSSPLHF. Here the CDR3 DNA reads TGTGCCTGGAGTGTACTGAGTTCACCCCTCCACTTT.

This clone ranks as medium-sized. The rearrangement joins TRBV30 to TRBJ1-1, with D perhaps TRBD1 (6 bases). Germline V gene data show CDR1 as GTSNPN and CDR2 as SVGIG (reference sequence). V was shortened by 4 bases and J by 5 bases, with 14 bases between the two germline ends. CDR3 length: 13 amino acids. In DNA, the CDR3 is TGTGCCTGGACCCGCTGGGGGGCTACTGAAGCTTTCTTT. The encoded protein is CAWTRWGATEAFF.

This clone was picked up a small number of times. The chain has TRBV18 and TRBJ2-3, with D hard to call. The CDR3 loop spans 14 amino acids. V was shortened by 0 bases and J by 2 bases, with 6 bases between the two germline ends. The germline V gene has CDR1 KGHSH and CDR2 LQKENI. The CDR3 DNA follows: TGTGCCAGCTCACCACCGGAGATCACAGATACGCAGTATTTT. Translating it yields CASSPPEITDTQYF.

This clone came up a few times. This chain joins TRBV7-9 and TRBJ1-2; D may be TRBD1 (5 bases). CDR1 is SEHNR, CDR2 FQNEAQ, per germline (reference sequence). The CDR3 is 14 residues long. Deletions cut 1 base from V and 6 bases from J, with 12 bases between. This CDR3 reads CASSLEVVGDGYTF. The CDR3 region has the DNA TGTGCCAGCAGCTTAGAGGTGGTGGGGGATGGCTACACCTTC.

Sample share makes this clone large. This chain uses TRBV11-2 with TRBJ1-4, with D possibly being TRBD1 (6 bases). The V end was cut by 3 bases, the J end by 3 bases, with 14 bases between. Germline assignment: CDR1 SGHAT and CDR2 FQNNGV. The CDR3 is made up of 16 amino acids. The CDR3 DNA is TGTGCCAGCAGCTTCCTCGGGGGGGCGGCTAATGAAAAACTGTTTTTT. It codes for CASSFLGGAANEKLFF.

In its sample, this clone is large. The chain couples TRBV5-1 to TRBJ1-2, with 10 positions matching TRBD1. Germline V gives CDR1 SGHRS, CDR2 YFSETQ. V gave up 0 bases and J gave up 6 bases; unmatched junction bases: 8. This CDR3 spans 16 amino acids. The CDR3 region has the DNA TGCGCCAGCAGCTTGGTTGGGGGACAGGGGTCTAATGGCTACACCTTC. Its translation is CASSLVGGQGSNGYTF.

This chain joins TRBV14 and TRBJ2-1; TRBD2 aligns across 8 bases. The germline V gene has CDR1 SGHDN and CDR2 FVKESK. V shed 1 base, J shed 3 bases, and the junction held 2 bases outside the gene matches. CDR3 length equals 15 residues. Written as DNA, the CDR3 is TGTGCCAGCAGCCAAGCGGGGGGGAGCTACAATGAGCAGTTCTTC. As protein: CASSQAGGSYNEQFF.

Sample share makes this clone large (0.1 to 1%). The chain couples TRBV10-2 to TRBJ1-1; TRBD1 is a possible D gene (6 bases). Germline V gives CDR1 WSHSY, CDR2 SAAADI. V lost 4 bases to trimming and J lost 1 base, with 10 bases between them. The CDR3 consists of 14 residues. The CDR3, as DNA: TGCGCCAGCAGTGGGGTACAGGGGAACACTGAAGCTTTCTTT. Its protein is CASSGVQGNTEAFF.

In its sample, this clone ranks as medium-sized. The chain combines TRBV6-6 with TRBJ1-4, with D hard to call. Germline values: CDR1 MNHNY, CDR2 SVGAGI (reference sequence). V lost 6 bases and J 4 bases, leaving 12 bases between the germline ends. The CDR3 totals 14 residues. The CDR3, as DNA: TGTGCCAGCAGACAGACGGATAGTAATGAAAAACTGTTTTTT. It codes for CASRQTDSNEKLFF.

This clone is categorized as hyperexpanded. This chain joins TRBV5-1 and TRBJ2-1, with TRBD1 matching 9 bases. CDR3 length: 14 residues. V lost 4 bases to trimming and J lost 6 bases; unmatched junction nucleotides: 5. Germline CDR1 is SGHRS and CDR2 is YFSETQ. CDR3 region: CASSAGQGFNEQFF. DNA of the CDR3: TGCGCCAGCAGCGCGGGACAGGGTTTCAATGAGCAGTTCTTC.

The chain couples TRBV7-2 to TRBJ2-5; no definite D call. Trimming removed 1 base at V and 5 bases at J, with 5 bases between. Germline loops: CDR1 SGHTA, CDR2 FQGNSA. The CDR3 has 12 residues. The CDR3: CASSLGSETQYF. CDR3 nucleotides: TGTGCCAGCAGCTTAGGTTCCGAGACCCAGTACTTC.

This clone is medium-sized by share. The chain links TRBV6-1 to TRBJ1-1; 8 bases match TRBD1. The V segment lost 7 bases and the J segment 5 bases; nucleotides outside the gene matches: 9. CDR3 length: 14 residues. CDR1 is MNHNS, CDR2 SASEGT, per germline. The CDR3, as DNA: TGTGCCAGCACCTCGCGGACAGGGCTGACTGAAGCTTTCTTT. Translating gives CASTSRTGLTEAFF.

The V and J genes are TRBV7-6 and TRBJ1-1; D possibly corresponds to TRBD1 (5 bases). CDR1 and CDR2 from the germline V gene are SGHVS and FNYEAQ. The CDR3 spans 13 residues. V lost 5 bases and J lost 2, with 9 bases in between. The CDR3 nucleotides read TGTGCCAGCAGCCGACAGTCTAACACTGAAGCTTTCTTT. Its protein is CASSRQSNTEAFF. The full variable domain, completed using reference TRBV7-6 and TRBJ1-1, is GAGVSQSPRYKVTKRGQDVALRCDPISGHVSLYWYRQALGQGPEFLTYFNYEAQQDKSGLPNDRFSAERPEGSISTLTIQRTEQRDSAMYRCASSRQSNTEAFFGQGTRLTVV.

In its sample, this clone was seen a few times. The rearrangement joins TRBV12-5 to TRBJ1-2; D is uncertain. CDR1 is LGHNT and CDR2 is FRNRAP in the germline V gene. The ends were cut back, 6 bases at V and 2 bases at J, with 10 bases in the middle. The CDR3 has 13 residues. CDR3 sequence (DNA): TGTGCTAGTGGAGCGGACGGGAACTATGGCTACACCTTC. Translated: CASGADGNYGYTF. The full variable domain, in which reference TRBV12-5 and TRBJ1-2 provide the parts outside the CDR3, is DARVTQTPRHKVTEMGQEVTMRCQPILGHNTVFWYRQTMMQGLELLAYFRNRAPLDDSGMPKDRFSAEMPDATLATLKIQPSEPRDSAVYFCASGADGNYGYTFGSGTRLTVV.

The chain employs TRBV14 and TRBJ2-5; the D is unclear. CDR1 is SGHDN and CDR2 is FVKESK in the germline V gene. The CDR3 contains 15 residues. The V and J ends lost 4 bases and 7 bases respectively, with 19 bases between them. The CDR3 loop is CASSLTVSRRGTQYF. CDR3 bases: TGTGCCAGCAGCCTCACCGTGTCGAGAAGAGGGACCCAGTACTTC. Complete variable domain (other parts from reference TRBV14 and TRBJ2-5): EAGVTQFPSHSVIEKGQTVTLRCDPISGHDNLYWYRRVMGKEIKFLLHFVKESKQDESGMPNNRFLAERTGGTYSTLKVQPAELEDSGVYFCASSLTVSRRGTQYFGPGTRLLVL.

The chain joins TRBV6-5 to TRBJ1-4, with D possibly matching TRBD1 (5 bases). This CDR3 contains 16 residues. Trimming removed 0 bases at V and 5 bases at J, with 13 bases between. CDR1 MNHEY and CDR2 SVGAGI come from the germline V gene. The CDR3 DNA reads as TGTGCCAGCAGTTACTCGATCGGCAGGGTGAATGAAAAACTGTTTTTT. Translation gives CASSYSIGRVNEKLFF.

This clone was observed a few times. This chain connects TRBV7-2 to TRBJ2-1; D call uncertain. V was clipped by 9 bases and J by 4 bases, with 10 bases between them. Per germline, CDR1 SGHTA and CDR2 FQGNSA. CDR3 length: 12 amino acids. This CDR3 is CASNNGYNEQFF. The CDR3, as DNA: TGTGCCAGTAATAACGGGTACAATGAGCAGTTCTTC.

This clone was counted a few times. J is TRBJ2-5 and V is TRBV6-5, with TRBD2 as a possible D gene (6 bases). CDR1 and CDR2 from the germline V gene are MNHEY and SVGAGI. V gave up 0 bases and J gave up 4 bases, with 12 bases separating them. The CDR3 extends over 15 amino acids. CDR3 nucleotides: TGTGCCAGCAGTTACTCGCTTACTAGCCGAGAGACCCAGTACTTC. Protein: CASSYSLTSRETQYF.

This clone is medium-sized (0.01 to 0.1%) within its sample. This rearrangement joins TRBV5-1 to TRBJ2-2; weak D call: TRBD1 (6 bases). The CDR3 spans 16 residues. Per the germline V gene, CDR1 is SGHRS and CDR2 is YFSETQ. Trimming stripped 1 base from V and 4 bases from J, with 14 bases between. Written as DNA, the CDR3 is TGCGCCAGCAGCTTGACCGAAGACAGGACCACCGGGGAGCTGTTTTTT. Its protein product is CASSLTEDRTTGELFF.

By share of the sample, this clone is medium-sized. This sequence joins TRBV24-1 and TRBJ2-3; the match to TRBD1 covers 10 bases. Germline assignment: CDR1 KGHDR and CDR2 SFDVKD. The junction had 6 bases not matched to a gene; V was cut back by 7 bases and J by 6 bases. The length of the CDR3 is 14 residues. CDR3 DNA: TGTGCCACCAGACAGACAGGGGGCCCGGATACGCAGTATTTT. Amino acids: CATRQTGGPDTQYF.

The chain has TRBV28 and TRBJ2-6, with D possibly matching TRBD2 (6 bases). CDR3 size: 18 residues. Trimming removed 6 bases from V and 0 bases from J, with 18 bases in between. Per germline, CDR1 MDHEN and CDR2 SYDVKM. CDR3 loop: CASSPRRGRVSGANVLTF. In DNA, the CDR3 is TGTGCCAGCAGCCCCCGGAGGGGAAGGGTCTCTGGGGCCAACGTCCTGACTTTC.

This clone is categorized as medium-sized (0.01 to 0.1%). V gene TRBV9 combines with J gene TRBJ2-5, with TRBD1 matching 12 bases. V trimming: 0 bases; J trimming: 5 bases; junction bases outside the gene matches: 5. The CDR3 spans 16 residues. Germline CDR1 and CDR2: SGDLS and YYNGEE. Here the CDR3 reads CASSVGGTGGHETQYF. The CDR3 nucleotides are TGTGCCAGCAGCGTAGGCGGGACAGGGGGCCACGAGACCCAGTACTTC.

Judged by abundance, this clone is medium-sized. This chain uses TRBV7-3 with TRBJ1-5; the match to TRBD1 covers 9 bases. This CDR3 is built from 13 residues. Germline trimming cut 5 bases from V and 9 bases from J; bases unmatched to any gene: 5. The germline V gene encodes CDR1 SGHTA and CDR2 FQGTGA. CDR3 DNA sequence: TGTGCCAGCAGCCGGGACAGGGAAGGGCCCCAGCATTTT. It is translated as CASSRDREGPQHF. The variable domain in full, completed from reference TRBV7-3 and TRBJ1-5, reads GAGVSQTPSNKVTEKGKYVELRCDPISGHTALYWYRQSLGQGPEFLIYFQGTGAADDSGLPNDRFFAVRPEGSVSTLKIQRTERGDSAVYLCASSRDREGPQHFGDGTRLSIL.